The rows below give T cell receptor beta chains drawn from one sample of a study of blood T cell repertoires in COVID-19. Generated by immunoSEQ multiplex PCR, the TCRdb table keeps only in-frame clones and is missing some. The table shows about 170,000 clones, with roughly 84% occurring only once. Input material: peripheral blood. The receptors derive from a man aged 55 to 70 who had recovered from COVID-19. The CDR3 runs from the conserved cysteine through the conserved F or W. Each record gives: J gene, D gene, clone size, V gene, CDR3 protein, CDR3 DNA. The D gene is left open where the match is weak. Not every row has a clone size; where given, it reads once, few, many or a size class.

>TRBJ1-5|-|once|TRBV7-8
CASSQPGGQPQHF
TGTGCCAGCAGCCAGCCCGGGGGTCAGCCCCAGCATTTT
>TRBJ1-2|-|-|TRBV7-2
CASSLVTGGGGGYTF
TGTGCCAGCAGCTTAGTAACCGGCGGCGGGGGTGGCTACACCTTC
>TRBJ1-1|-|-|TRBV3-1/TRBV3-2
CASSQDGVPTEAFF
TGTGCCAGCAGCCAAGACGGGGTCCCCACTGAAGCTTTCTTT
>TRBJ1-1|TRBD1|few|TRBV10-3
CAISESTRTGRRYEAFF
TGTGCCATCAGTGAGTCGACTAGGACAGGGAGGAGGTATGAAGCTTTCTTT
>TRBJ2-5|TRBD2|-|TRBV5-1
CASSSSGEETQYF
TGCGCCAGCAGCTCTAGCGGGGAAGAGACCCAGTACTTC
>TRBJ2-7|TRBD1|-|TRBV19
CASRSTGLPYEQYF
TGTGCCAGTAGGTCGACAGGGCTTCCCTACGAGCAGTACTTC
>TRBJ2-7|-|-|TRBV5-8
CASSLLGARAHEQYF
TGTGCCAGCAGCTTGTTGGGGGCGCGAGCCCACGAGCAGTACTTC
>TRBJ2-5|TRBD1|-|TRBV19
CASSRGTGVYQETQYF
TGTGCCAGTAGTCGTGGGACAGGCGTTTACCAAGAGACCCAGTACTTC
>TRBJ2-5|TRBD2|-|TRBV12-5
CASGLGTGGETQYF
TGTGCTAGTGGATTGGGCACGGGGGGAGAGACCCAGTACTTC
>TRBJ2-3|TRBD1|few|TRBV6-2/TRBV6-3
CASSYWQGASFF
TGTGCCAGCAGTTACTGGCAGGGGGCCAGCTTTTTT
>TRBJ2-3|-|once|TRBV7-9
CASSLEASWGTDTQYF
TGTGCCAGCAGCTTAGAAGCGAGTTGGGGCACAGATACGCAGTATTTT
>TRBJ1-6|TRBD1|-|TRBV9
CASSFGTGANSPLHF
TGTGCCAGCAGCTTTGGGACAGGGGCTAATTCACCCCTCCACTTT
>TRBJ2-7|-|-|TRBV5-1
CASSLTRDEQYF
TGCGCCAGCAGCCTGACGCGGGATGAGCAGTACTTC
>TRBJ1-6|-|-|TRBV3-1/TRBV3-2
CASSQDGLNSPLHF
TGTGCCAGCAGCCAAGATGGCCTTAATTCACCCCTCCACTTT
>TRBJ1-2|TRBD1|-|TRBV30
CAWNPGQGANGYTF
TGTGCCTGGAACCCTGGACAGGGGGCGAATGGCTACACCTTC
>TRBJ2-1|TRBD2|-|TRBV3-1/TRBV3-2
CASSQGAGGHNEQFF
TGTGCCAGCAGCCAAGGAGCGGGGGGCCACAATGAGCAGTTCTTC
>TRBJ1-1|-|-|TRBV3-1/TRBV3-2
CASSQVGGAIEAFF
TGTGCCAGCAGCCAAGTAGGGGGGGCTATTGAAGCTTTCTTT
>TRBJ1-5|TRBD1|once|TRBV19
CASSIEGQGYQPQHF
TGTGCCAGTAGTATCGAGGGACAGGGATATCAGCCCCAGCATTTT
>TRBJ1-1|-|-|TRBV15
CATSRELASNTEAFF
TGTGCCACCAGCAGAGAGCTAGCCAGCAACACTGAAGCTTTCTTT
>TRBJ1-6|TRBD1|-|TRBV19
CASSIPTSTGVGSPLHF
TGTGCCAGTAGTATCCCTACCTCGACAGGGGTCGGTTCACCCCTCCACTTT
>TRBJ2-1|-|-|TRBV18
CASSPLKEGAHEQFF
TGTGCCAGCTCACCCCTAAAGGAGGGGGCCCATGAGCAGTTCTTC
>TRBJ1-1|TRBD1|few|TRBV6-6
CASTKDRERIEAFF
TGTGCCAGCACCAAAGACAGGGAAAGGATTGAAGCTTTCTTT
>TRBJ2-2|TRBD2|-|TRBV5-4
CASSPGLAGLTGELFF
TGTGCCAGCAGCCCCGGGCTAGCGGGGCTCACCGGGGAGCTGTTTTTT
>TRBJ1-1|-|-|TRBV3-1/TRBV3-2
CASSQDGLGTEAFF
TGTGCCAGCAGCCAAGACGGGTTAGGCACTGAAGCTTTCTTT
>TRBJ2-2|TRBD2|-|TRBV7-3
CASSPGLALTGELFF
TGTGCCAGCAGTCCGGGACTAGCATTAACCGGGGAGCTGTTTTTT
>TRBJ1-2|TRBD1|-|TRBV12-3/TRBV12-4
CASSPTGVYGYTF
TGTGCCAGCAGCCCGACAGGGGTCTATGGCTACACCTTC
>TRBJ2-7|-|-|TRBV19
CATSEGRIYEQYF
TGTGCCACCTCGGAGGGCAGAATTTACGAGCAGTACTTC
>TRBJ2-2|-|many|TRBV19
CASSNLNTGELFF
TGTGCCAGTAGTAACCTAAACACCGGGGAGCTGTTTTTT
>TRBJ2-1|TRBD1|-|TRBV5-5
CASSHPGQGGDEQFF
TGTGCCAGCAGCCACCCGGGACAGGGGGGGGATGAGCAGTTCTTC
>TRBJ1-2|-|-|TRBV7-9
CASSFQGSYGYTF
TGTGCCAGCAGCTTTCAAGGGAGCTATGGCTACACCTTC
>TRBJ1-1|-|-|TRBV5-8
CASNRGSGSTEAFF
TGTGCCAGCAACCGGGGGTCAGGGAGCACTGAAGCTTTCTTT
>TRBJ1-1|-|-|TRBV11-3
CASSLVLNTEAFF
TGTGCCAGCAGCTTAGTATTGAACACTGAAGCTTTCTTT
>TRBJ2-7|TRBD2|-|TRBV7-2
CASTNFGRAEQYF
TGTGCCAGCACCAATTTCGGGAGGGCCGAGCAGTACTTC
>TRBJ2-1|-|-|TRBV5-1
CASSLGGQILNEQFF
TGCGCCAGCAGCTTGGGTGGACAAATACTCAATGAGCAGTTCTTC
>TRBJ1-1|-|once|TRBV9
CASSVGTHGTEAFF
TGTGCCAGCAGCGTAGGTACCCACGGCACTGAAGCTTTCTTT
>TRBJ1-5|-|-|TRBV19
CASSITGSNQPQHF
TGTGCCAGTAGTATCACAGGTAGCAATCAGCCCCAGCATTTT
>TRBJ2-7|-|-|TRBV27
CASSPLRLVPTSEQYF
TGTGCCAGCAGTCCCCTCCGTCTAGTCCCAACCAGCGAGCAGTACTTC
>TRBJ1-2|-|-|TRBV7-2
CASSQESAGNYGYTF
TGTGCCAGCAGCCAAGAAAGCGCAGGGAACTATGGCTACACCTTC
>TRBJ1-2|TRBD1|-|TRBV7-3
CASSLSSGTGVYGYTF
TGTGCCAGCAGCTTAAGTTCCGGGACAGGGGTATACGGCTACACCTTC
>TRBJ2-2|-|-|TRBV27
CASRRFRTGELFF
TGTGCCAGCAGACGATTTAGAACCGGGGAGCTGTTTTTT
>TRBJ1-1|TRBD1|few|TRBV5-1
CASSSSGTGDTEAFF
TGCGCCAGCAGCTCATCCGGGACAGGGGACACTGAAGCTTTCTTT
>TRBJ2-3|-|once|TRBV5-4
CASSLTRTTDTQYF
TGTGCCAGCAGCCTGACGAGGACAACAGATACGCAGTATTTT
>TRBJ1-2|-|-|TRBV5-1
CASSLGQSYTF
TGCGCCAGCAGCTTAGGACAGAGCTACACCTTC
>TRBJ1-2|-|-|TRBV7-9
CASSLALAGDGYTF
TGTGCCAGCAGCTTAGCCCTCGCAGGGGATGGCTACACCTTC
>TRBJ2-3|TRBD2|-|TRBV4-3
CASSQDRLSGGAADTQYF
TGCGCCAGCAGCCAAGATCGACTTAGCGGGGGGGCCGCAGATACGCAGTATTTT
>TRBJ2-2|TRBD1|-|TRBV5-4
CASSLGDRGRSSELFF
TGTGCCAGCAGCTTGGGGGACAGGGGGAGATCGTCGGAGCTGTTTTTT
>TRBJ1-4|TRBD1|-|TRBV6-5
CAIDDRGLNEKLFF
TGTGCCATTGACGACAGGGGTCTTAATGAAAAACTGTTTTTT
>TRBJ2-7|TRBD1|-|TRBV28
CASSSPGTGDGYEQYF
TGTGCCAGCAGCTCCCCTGGGACAGGGGACGGGTACGAGCAGTACTTC
>TRBJ2-3|-|-|TRBV5-1
CASSAESDTQYF
TGCGCCAGCAGCGCCGAGTCAGATACGCAGTATTTT
>TRBJ2-2|TRBD1|-|TRBV29-1
CSALDRVITGELFF
TGCAGCGCCCTCGACAGGGTAATCACCGGGGAGCTGTTTTTT
>TRBJ1-6|-|-|TRBV5-6
CASSSGTGSYNSPLHF
TGTGCCAGCAGCTCTGGTACAGGCTCCTATAATTCACCCCTCCACTTT
>TRBJ2-7|-|-|TRBV16
CASSRTGYEQYF
TGTGCCAGCAGCCGAACAGGGTACGAGCAGTACTTC
>TRBJ1-1|-|once|TRBV7-6
CASSLAVRRGSEAFF
TGTGCCAGCAGCTTAGCGGTTCGGCGGGGGAGCGAAGCTTTCTTT